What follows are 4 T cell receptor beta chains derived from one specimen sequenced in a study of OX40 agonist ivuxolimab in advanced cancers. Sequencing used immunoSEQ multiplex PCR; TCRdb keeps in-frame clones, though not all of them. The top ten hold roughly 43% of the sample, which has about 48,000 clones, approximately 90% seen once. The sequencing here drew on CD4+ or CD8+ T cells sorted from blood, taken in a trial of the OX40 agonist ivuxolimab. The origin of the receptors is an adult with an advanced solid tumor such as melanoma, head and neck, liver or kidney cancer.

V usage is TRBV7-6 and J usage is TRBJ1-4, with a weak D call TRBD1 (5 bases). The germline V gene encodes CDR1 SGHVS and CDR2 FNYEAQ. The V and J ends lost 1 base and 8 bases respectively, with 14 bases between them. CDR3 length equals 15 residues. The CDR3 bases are TGTGCCAGCAGCTTAGTACCAGGGCCTGGAGAAAAACTGTTTTTT. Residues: CASSLVPGPGEKLFF.

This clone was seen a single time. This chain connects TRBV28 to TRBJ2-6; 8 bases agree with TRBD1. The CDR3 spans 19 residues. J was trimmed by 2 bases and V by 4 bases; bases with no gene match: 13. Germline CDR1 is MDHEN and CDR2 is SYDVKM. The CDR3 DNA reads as TGTGCCAGCAGTTCCCAACAGGACAGGGTATCCACTGGGGCCAACGTCCTGACTTTC. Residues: CASSSQQDRVSTGANVLTF.

The CDR3 coding sequence is TGTGCCAGCAGCCCCCTAGGCGTAGGGAGCGCCACTGAAGCTTTCTTT. Translating it yields CASSPLGVGSATEAFF. The rearrangement uses TRBV13 and TRBJ1-1, with D unclear. The CDR3 length is 16 residues. Germline assignment: CDR1 PRHDT and CDR2 FYEKMQ (reference sequence). The V end was cut by 5 bases, the J end by 4 bases, with 20 bases between. Combining the CDR3 with reference TRBV13 and TRBJ1-1 gives the whole variable domain AAGVIQSPRHLIKEKRETATLKCYPIPRHDTVYWYQQGPGQDPQFLISFYEKMQSDKGSIPDRFSAQQFSDYHSELNMSSLELGDSALYFCASSPLGVGSATEAFFGQGTRLTVV.

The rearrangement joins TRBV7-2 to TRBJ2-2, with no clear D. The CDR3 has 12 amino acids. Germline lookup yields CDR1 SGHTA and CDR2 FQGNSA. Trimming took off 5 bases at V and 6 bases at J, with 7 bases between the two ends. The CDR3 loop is CASSPISGELFF. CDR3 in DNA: TGTGCCAGCAGCCCTATTTCCGGGGAGCTGTTTTTT.